This TCR beta chain was identified in a study of blood T cells in healthy people across ages. Study results and limitations: Significant beta diversity loss was already apparent by age around 36, declining roughly linearly.

This clonotype has only one observation. No antigen is known for it. A junction end diverges from the germline sequence, so it may reflect a read error. Extraction of total RNA produced a minimum of 5.5 micrograms from each sample. This CDR3 is built from 14 residues. Per the germline V gene, CDR1 is SGHVS and CDR2 is FQNEAQ. Alongside a J-beta primer mix, a sample-barcoded 5' primer served in a second PCR lasting roughly 7 to 12 cycles. Each cDNA molecule was tagged by a template-switch adaptor that had 12 random nucleotides. TCRdb re-analysed the 5' RACE reads in MiXCR, keeping a single row per CDR3 protein. The sample carries 650,000 or so distinct CDR3 sequences, over 40% recorded once.

Sequencing was done on a sample of blood. This TCR was sampled from an elderly woman in good health. The chain recombines TRBV7-8 with TRBJ2-1; D possibly matches TRBD1 or TRBD2 (5 bases each). CDR3 sequence: CASVSGQAVNEQFF. In DNA, the CDR3 is TGCGCCAGTGTCTCGGGGCAGGCGGTCAATGAGCAGTTCTTC.